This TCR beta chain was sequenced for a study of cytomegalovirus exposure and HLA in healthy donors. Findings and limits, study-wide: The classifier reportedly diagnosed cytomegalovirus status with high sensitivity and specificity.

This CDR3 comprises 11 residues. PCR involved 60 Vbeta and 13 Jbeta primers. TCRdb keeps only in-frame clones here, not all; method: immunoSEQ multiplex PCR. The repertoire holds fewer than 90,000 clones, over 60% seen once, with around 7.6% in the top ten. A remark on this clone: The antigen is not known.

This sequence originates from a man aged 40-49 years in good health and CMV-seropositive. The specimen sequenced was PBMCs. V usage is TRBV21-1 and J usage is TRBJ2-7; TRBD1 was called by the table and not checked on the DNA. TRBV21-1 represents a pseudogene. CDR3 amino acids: CASSPDRGMSF. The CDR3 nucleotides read TGTGCCAGCAGCCCGGACAGGGGGATGTCCTTC.